The source of this TCR beta chain is a study of stem cell transplantation in POMP-related autoinflammatory disease. Background on the study: Impaired MHC class I-dependent CD8+ differentiation was hypothesized from defective thymoproteasomes. Through one year post-transplant, neutrophils and platelets were 100% of graft donor origin. Notes on the study in general: A trend toward lower repertoire diversity and greater clonality appeared in every analyzed T-cell subset of PRAID patients.

Trimming took 11 bases from V and 2 from J, leaving 7 bases between them. This CDR3 is 10 amino acids long. The germline V gene encodes CDR1 SGHVT and CDR2 SQSDAQ. Prominent immunodeficiency with autoinflammation defined PRAID. Sequenced by immunoSEQ multiplex PCR; TCRdb stores in-frame clones only, minus some. Counted here are some 68,000 clones, under 95% occurring once; the ten biggest clones make up 0.6% to 0.8%. Comments on this clone: The antigen is not known.

The rearrangement joins TRBV7-4 to TRBJ2-7; D is unresolved. This TCR was sampled from a human patient with POMP-related autoinflammation and immune dysregulation (PRAID). Some T cells may trace back to the graft donor. This specimen was CD4+ T cells from PBMCs, taken after stem cell transplantation. The CDR3 DNA reads TGTGCCTCCGAAACCTACGAGCAGTACTTC. Amino acids: CASETYEQYF.